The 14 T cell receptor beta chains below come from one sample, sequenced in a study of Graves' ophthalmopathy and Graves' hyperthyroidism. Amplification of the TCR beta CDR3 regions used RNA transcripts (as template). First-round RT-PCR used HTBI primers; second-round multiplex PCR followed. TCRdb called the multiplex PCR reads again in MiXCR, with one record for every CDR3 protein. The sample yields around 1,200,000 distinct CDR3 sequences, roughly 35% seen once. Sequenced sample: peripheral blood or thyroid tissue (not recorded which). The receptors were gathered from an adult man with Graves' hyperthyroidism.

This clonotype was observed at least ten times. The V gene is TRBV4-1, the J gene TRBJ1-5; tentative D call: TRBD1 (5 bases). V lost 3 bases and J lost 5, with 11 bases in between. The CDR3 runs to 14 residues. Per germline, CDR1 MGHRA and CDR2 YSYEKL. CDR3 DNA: TGCGCCAGCAGCCATCAGGGAAGTCATCAGCCCCAGCATTTT. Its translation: CASSHQGSHQPQHF.

This CDR3 is CASSGPQGSGPYEQYF. CDR3 bases: TGTGCCAGCAGTGGGCCCCAGGGGTCGGGACCATACGAGCAGTACTTC. The chain couples TRBV6-6 to TRBJ2-7; perhaps TRBD1 as D (6 bases). Looked up from germline, CDR1 is MNHNY and CDR2 is SVGAGI (reference sequence). The V and J ends lost 5 bases and 4 bases respectively, with 21 bases between them. CDR3 length: 16 amino acids.

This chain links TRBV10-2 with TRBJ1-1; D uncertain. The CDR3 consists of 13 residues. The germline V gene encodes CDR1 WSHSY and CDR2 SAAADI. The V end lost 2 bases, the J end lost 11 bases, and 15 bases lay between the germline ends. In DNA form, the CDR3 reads TGCGCCAGCAGTGAGCCGACGGGTTTAAGGGCTTTCTTT. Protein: CASSEPTGLRAFF.

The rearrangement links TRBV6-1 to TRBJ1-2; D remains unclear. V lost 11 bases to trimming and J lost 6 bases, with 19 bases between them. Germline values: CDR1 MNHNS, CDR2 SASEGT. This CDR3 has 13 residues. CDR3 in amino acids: CAWKWSFRHGYTF. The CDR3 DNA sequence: TGTGCCTGGAAGTGGTCTTTTCGGCATGGCTACACCTTC.

The CDR3 coding sequence is TGCAGCGTTGAAGATGTGGGCTCTGGAAACACCATATATTTT. This gives the protein CSVEDVGSGNTIYF. The rearrangement uses TRBV29-1 and TRBJ1-3; D not certain. CDR3 length: 14 residues. The germline V and J ends were trimmed by 0 bases and 0 bases, with 6 bases remaining between them. The germline CDR1 and CDR2 sequences are SQVTM and ANQGSEA.

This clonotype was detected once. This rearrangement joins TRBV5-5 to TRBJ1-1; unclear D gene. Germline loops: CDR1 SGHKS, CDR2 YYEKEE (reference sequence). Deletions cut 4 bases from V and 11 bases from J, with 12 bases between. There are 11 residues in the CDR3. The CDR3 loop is CASSASSGAFF. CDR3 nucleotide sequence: TGTGCCAGCAGCGCCTCTAGCGGGGCTTTCTTT.

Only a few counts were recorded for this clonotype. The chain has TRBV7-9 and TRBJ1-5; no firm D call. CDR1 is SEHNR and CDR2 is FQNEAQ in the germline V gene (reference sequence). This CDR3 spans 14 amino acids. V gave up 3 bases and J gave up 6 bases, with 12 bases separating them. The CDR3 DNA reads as TGTGCCAGCAGCTTGTCTCGTGGATTTCAGCCCCAGCATTTT. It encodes CASSLSRGFQPQHF.

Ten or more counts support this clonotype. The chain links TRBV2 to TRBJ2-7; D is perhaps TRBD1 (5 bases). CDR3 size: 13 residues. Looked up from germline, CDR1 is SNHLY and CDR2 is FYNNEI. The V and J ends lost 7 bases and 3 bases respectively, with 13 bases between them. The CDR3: CASNRQRHYEQYF. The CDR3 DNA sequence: TGTGCCAGCAATAGACAGAGACACTACGAGCAGTACTTC.

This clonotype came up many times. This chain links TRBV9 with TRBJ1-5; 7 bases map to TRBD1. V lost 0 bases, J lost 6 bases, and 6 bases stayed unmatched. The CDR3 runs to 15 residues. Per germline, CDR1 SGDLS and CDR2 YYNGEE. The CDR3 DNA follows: TGTGCCAGCAGCGTAGGGGACAGTAGGGGTCAGCCCCAGCATTTT. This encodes CASSVGDSRGQPQHF.

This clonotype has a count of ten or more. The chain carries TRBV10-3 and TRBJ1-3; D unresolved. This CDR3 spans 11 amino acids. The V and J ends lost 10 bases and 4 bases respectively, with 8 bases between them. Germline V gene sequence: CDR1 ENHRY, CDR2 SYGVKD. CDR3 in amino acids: CATQQGNTIYF. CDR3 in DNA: TGTGCCACCCAACAGGGAAACACCATATATTTT.

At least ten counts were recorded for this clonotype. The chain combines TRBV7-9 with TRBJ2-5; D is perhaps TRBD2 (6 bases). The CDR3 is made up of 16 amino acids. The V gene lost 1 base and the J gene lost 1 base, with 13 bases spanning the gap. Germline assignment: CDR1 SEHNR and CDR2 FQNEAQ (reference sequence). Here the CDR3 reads CASSLVAGGGQETQYF. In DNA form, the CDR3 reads TGTGCCAGCAGCTTAGTCGCCGGGGGAGGCCAAGAGACCCAGTACTTC.

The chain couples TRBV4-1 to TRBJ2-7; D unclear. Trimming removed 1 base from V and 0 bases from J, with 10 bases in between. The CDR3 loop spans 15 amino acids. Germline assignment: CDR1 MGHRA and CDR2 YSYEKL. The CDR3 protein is CASSQGVGFSYEQYF. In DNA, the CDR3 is TGCGCCAGCAGCCAAGGGGTCGGGTTCTCCTACGAGCAGTACTTC.

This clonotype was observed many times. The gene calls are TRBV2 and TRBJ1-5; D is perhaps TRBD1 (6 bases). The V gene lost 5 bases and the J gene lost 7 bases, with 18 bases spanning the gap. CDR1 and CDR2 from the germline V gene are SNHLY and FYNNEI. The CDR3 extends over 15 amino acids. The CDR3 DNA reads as TGTGCCAGCAGTTGGACTTCAGGGGAAGGACAGCCCCAGCATTTT. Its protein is CASSWTSGEGQPQHF.

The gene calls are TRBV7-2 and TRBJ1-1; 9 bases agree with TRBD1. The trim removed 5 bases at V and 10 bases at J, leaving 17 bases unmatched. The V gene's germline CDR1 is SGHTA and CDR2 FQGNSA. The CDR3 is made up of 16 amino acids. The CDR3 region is CASSLSPWDRVRGAFF. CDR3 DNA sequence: TGTGCCAGCAGCCTATCGCCCTGGGACAGGGTTAGGGGAGCTTTCTTT.